Shown below are 8 T cell receptor beta chains from a single sample sequenced in a study of T-cell memory formation after mild COVID-19. TCRdb re-analysed the 5' RACE reads in MiXCR, keeping a single row per CDR3 protein. Here the sample spans roughly 300,000 distinct CDR3 sequences, roughly an eighth being singletons. Sequenced: PBMCs or a T cell subset sorted from them (not recorded which). The source of these receptors is a young man who had mild COVID-19 (a few samples of this study predate the infection). Cell type and time point are not known.

The chain uses TRBV2 and TRBJ2-7; TRBD2 aligns across 9 bases. CDR1 and CDR2 (germline): SNHLY, FYNNEI. V was clipped by 6 bases and J by 2 bases; unmatched bases: 5. The CDR3 extends over 14 amino acids. CDR3 region: CASRYSSGAYEQYF. The CDR3, as DNA: TGTGCCAGCAGGTATTCTAGCGGGGCCTACGAGCAGTACTTC.

J is TRBJ2-5 and V is TRBV19; D is unresolved. Germline CDR1 and CDR2: LNHDA and SQIVND (reference sequence). Trimming took 2 bases from V and 5 from J, leaving 21 bases between them. This CDR3 has 17 amino acids. This CDR3 reads CASSILPAAANLETQYF. In DNA, the CDR3 is TGTGCCAGTAGTATATTACCGGCGGCAGCCAATCTGGAGACCCAGTACTTC.

The gene calls are TRBV11-2 and TRBJ1-3, with D perhaps TRBD1 (6 bases). The CDR3 has 19 residues. CDR1 and CDR2 from the germline V gene are SGHAT and FQNNGV. The V end lost 2 bases, the J end lost 4 bases, and 24 bases lay between the germline ends. Here the CDR3 reads CASSLRGALMTGPGNTIYF. The DNA of the CDR3 is TGTGCCAGCAGCTTACGAGGAGCCCTGATGACAGGCCCGGGAAACACCATATATTTT.

V is TRBV7-9 and J is TRBJ2-7; the D gene is possibly TRBD2 (6 bases). The V gene's germline CDR1 is SEHNR and CDR2 FQNEAQ (reference sequence). V lost 8 bases to trimming and J lost 0 bases, with 11 bases between them. There are 13 residues in the CDR3. The CDR3 region is CASRLGGSYEQYF. CDR3 nucleotides: TGTGCCAGCCGTCTCGGGGGCTCCTACGAGCAGTACTTC.

V and J are TRBV5-1 and TRBJ2-5; TRBD1 aligns across 12 bases. The germline V gene has CDR1 SGHRS and CDR2 YFSETQ. The CDR3 has 15 residues. The J segment lost 5 bases and the V segment lost 5 bases, leaving 7 bases of the junction unmatched. Written as DNA, the CDR3 is TGCGCCAGCAGAGCCGGGACAGGGGGCTTGGAGACCCAGTACTTC. Translated, it gives CASRAGTGGLETQYF.

This chain joins TRBV5-1 and TRBJ1-4; no clear D. The CDR3 covers 14 residues. Germline CDR1 is SGHRS and CDR2 is YFSETQ. The V and J ends lost 1 base and 8 bases respectively, with 12 bases between them. CDR3: CASSLFTMGEKLFF. In nucleotides, the CDR3 is TGCGCCAGCAGCTTGTTCACCATGGGGGAAAAACTGTTTTTT.

This clonotype was seen repeatedly, ten times or more. This chain joins TRBV12-3 or TRBV12-4 and TRBJ2-5; D not certain. This CDR3 spans 15 amino acids. The germline V and J ends were trimmed by 7 bases and 0 bases, with 15 bases remaining between them. The chain's CDR3 is CASTVGGSYQETQYF. The CDR3 DNA reads TGTGCCAGCACCGTGGGCGGCTCATACCAAGAGACCCAGTACTTC.

This clonotype was recorded a few times. Written as DNA, the CDR3 is TGCGCCAGCGCTAGCGGGGGATACACCGGGGAGCTGTTTTTT. It codes for CASASGGYTGELFF. The chain couples TRBV5-1 to TRBJ2-2; TRBD2 matches 10 bases. Germline V gene lookup returns CDR1 SGHRS and CDR2 YFSETQ. This CDR3 is built from 14 residues. V lost 7 bases and J lost 3; bases outside the gene matches: 3.